Below, 19 T cell receptor beta chains from the same sample are listed, as sequenced in a study of T cell repertoires in cytomegalovirus infection. These TCRs' antigens remain unknown. TCRdb independently ran MiXCR on the reads; one entry per CDR3 protein. Here the sample spans 140,000 to 150,000 distinct CDR3 sequences, about 31% being singletons. Specimen: CD8+ T cells from cultured PBMCs, collected from culture after CMV antigen stimulation. These receptors were obtained from a human donor in good health (CMV status not recorded). Some clones in this sample may be carry-over from other donors' samples.

Written as DNA, the CDR3 is TGCGCCAGCAGCCAAGATAGGTGGGACGAGCAGTACTTC. Translated, it gives CASSQDRWDEQYF. This chain connects TRBV4-1 to TRBJ2-7; D ambiguous. This CDR3 contains 13 residues. CDR1 and CDR2 from the germline V gene are MGHRA and YSYEKL. The germline V and J ends were trimmed by 0 bases and 5 bases, with 8 bases remaining between them.

This clonotype has more than one count but fewer than ten. The chain links TRBV15 to TRBJ2-7, with 9 bases aligning to TRBD1. The CDR3 covers 16 residues. After removal of 0 bases from V and 4 bases from J, the junction contained 7 bases not matched to a gene. Germline lookup yields CDR1 LNHNV and CDR2 YYDKDF (reference sequence). CDR3 amino acids: CATSRERTGAWYEQYF. The CDR3 DNA reads TGTGCCACCAGCAGAGAGCGGACAGGGGCCTGGTACGAGCAGTACTTC.

This clonotype has at least ten counts. The V and J genes are TRBV7-9 and TRBJ2-7, with D unresolved. Trimming cost V 5 bases and J 0 bases, with 8 bases left between them. The CDR3 is 13 amino acids. CDR1 and CDR2 from the germline V gene are SEHNR and FQNEAQ (reference sequence). CDR3 nucleotides: TGTGCCAGCAGCGCGGAGCTCTCCTACGAGCAGTACTTC. The encoded protein is CASSAELSYEQYF.

The table lists this clonotype with a few counts. The chain uses TRBV12-3 or TRBV12-4 and TRBJ1-4, with D possibly matching TRBD1 (5 bases). The CDR3 has 15 amino acids. V gave up 3 bases and J gave up 8 bases, with 16 bases separating them. The CDR3 spells CASSLRTGVGEKLFF. The CDR3 bases are TGTGCCAGCAGTTTGAGGACGGGGGTAGGAGAAAAACTGTTTTTT.

This clonotype was found many times. The V and J genes are TRBV2 and TRBJ2-7; D not resolved. The CDR3 loop spans 14 amino acids. Deletions cut 3 bases from V and 1 base from J, with 10 bases between. Germline V gene lookup returns CDR1 SNHLY and CDR2 FYNNEI. The DNA of the CDR3 is TGTGCCAGCAGTGAGGGAATCGGGTCCTACGAGCAGTACTTC. Its protein is CASSEGIGSYEQYF.

V is TRBV20-1 and J is TRBJ1-6; possible D gene TRBD1, 6 bases. The V gene's germline CDR1 is DFQATT and CDR2 SNEGSKA (reference sequence). The CDR3 is made up of 16 amino acids. V was trimmed by 0 bases and J by 4 bases, leaving 13 bases between them. CDR3 loop: CSARDGGLFYNSPLHF. CDR3 DNA: TGCAGTGCTAGAGACGGGGGGCTATTTTATAATTCACCCCTCCACTTT.

This clonotype was counted ten times or more. The rearrangement joins TRBV7-9 to TRBJ2-1, with unresolved D. The germline V and J ends were trimmed by 1 base and 5 bases, with 3 bases remaining between them. The V gene's germline CDR1 is SEHNR and CDR2 FQNEAQ (reference sequence). This CDR3 comprises 12 residues. DNA for the CDR3: TGTGCCAGCAGCTTAGGCCACAATGAGCAGTTCTTC. Its translation: CASSLGHNEQFF.

This clonotype occurred many times. This chain links TRBV6-1 with TRBJ2-7; weak D call: TRBD2 (6 bases). The CDR3 loop spans 14 amino acids. Trimming removed 1 base from V and 5 bases from J, with 12 bases in between. Germline assignment: CDR1 MNHNS and CDR2 SASEGT. The CDR3 loop is CASSEVDGGNEQYF. Here the CDR3 DNA reads TGTGCCAGCAGTGAAGTTGATGGAGGGAACGAGCAGTACTTC.

This clonotype has only a few counts. Its ends do not fully match the called genes, so a read error is possible. The chain employs TRBV4-1 and TRBJ1-3; TRBD1 aligns across 9 bases. From germline, CDR1 is MGHRA and CDR2 YSYEKL. The length of the CDR3 is 16 residues. The CDR3 nucleotides are TGCGCCAGCAGCGAAGAGGGGACAGGGTCGGCAAACACCATATATTTT. It yields the protein CASSEEGTGSANTIYF.

With respect to this clonotype: This clone may be a read error of a much larger clone one base away. This chain links TRBV7-2 with TRBJ2-7, with D unresolved. Germline CDR1 reads SGHTA; CDR2 reads FQGNSA. This CDR3 is built from 14 residues. V was trimmed by 1 base and J by 0 bases, leaving 7 bases between them. CDR3 region: CASSLVPNSYEQYF. DNA for the CDR3: TGTGCCAGCAGCTTAGTGCCGAACTCCTACGAGCAGTACTTC.

This clonotype was detected ten times or more. The CDR3 nucleotides are TGCAGCGGTCTCGTGGGGGGGAGGAGTGAGCAGTTCTTC. This encodes CSGLVGGRSEQFF. This chain connects TRBV29-1 to TRBJ2-1; 7 bases are shared with TRBD2. The CDR3 sequence is 13 residues long. The V and J ends lost 7 bases and 9 bases, in that order; junction bases with no gene match: 12. Germline lookup yields CDR1 SQVTM and CDR2 ANQGSEA.

This chain connects TRBV15 to TRBJ1-1; perhaps TRBD1 as D (5 bases). Between the trimmed V and J ends, which lost 0 bases and 4 bases, there was a span of 6 bases. Germline V CDR1 and CDR2: LNHNV, YYDKDF (reference sequence). CDR3 size: 13 residues. CDR3 region: CATSREGGTEAFF. The CDR3 DNA sequence: TGTGCCACCAGCAGAGAGGGGGGCACTGAAGCTTTCTTT.

This clonotype was seen a handful of times. This chain connects TRBV11-2 to TRBJ2-7; 9 bases fit TRBD2. Germline loops: CDR1 SGHAT, CDR2 FQNNGV. The junction had 17 bases not matched to a gene; V was cut back by 7 bases and J by 1 base. CDR3 length: 18 amino acids. CDR3: CASTQGVVSGGPSYEQYF. The CDR3 bases are TGTGCCAGCACCCAAGGAGTGGTTAGCGGGGGACCTTCCTACGAGCAGTACTTC.

This sequence joins TRBV7-6 and TRBJ2-7; tentatively, D is TRBD1 (7 bases). The V and J ends lost 5 bases and 4 bases respectively, with 18 bases between them. CDR1 is SGHVS and CDR2 is FNYEAQ in the germline V gene. This CDR3 is built from 15 residues. CDR3 DNA sequence: TGTGCCAGCAGCAAAGGGGGGACAGAGGCATACGAGCAGTACTTC. It translates to CASSKGGTEAYEQYF.

The chain uses TRBV12-3 or TRBV12-4 and TRBJ2-1, with 11 nucleotides matching TRBD2. This CDR3 has 19 residues. J was trimmed by 13 bases and V by 6 bases; bases with no gene match: 26. DNA of the CDR3: TGTGCCAGCAGCCCGGGAGATAGCGGGGGGGGCCCCTCACACTCCTATCAGTTCTTC. Translated, it gives CASSPGDSGGGPSHSYQFF.

The chain is built from TRBV12-3 or TRBV12-4 and TRBJ2-2; D uncertain. CDR3 length: 12 amino acids. The germline V and J ends were trimmed by 2 bases and 6 bases, with 4 bases remaining between them. CDR3 sequence: CASSLYPGELFF. For the CDR3, the DNA is TGTGCCAGCAGTTTATACCCCGGGGAGCTGTTTTTT.

The CDR3 region is CASSLTGQGAVSNQPQHF. The CDR3 bases are TGTGCCAGCAGTTTAACGGGACAGGGGGCGGTTAGCAATCAGCCCCAGCATTTT. This chain connects TRBV12-3 or TRBV12-4 to TRBJ1-5; TRBD1 aligns across 12 bases. With 2 bases clipped from V and 0 bases from J, the junction kept 5 bases outside the gene matches. The CDR3 consists of 18 residues.

The V and J genes are TRBV6-6 and TRBJ2-5, with D possibly TRBD2 on 6 matching bases. This CDR3 has 15 amino acids. CDR1 is MNHNY, CDR2 SVGAGI, per germline (reference sequence). Trimming stripped 7 bases from V and 4 bases from J, with 19 bases between. The CDR3 loop reads CASTGQGLTPETQYF. The CDR3 DNA reads as TGTGCCAGCACCGGTCAAGGACTAACCCCAGAGACCCAGTACTTC.

The chain employs TRBV29-1 and TRBJ2-3, with D unresolved. V lost 3 bases, J lost 2 bases, and 9 bases lay in between. From germline, CDR1 is SQVTM and CDR2 ANQGSEA. The CDR3 has 13 amino acids. CDR3 protein: CSVEVQNTDTQYF. For the CDR3, the DNA is TGCAGCGTTGAGGTTCAGAACACAGATACGCAGTATTTT.